This TCR beta chain was retrieved from a study of blood T cell repertoires in COVID-19 (dated by TCRdb to 2018 to 2021). Regarding the research as a whole: Samples covering the acute and convalescent phases of COVID-19 were provided by collaborators in the United States, Italy and Spain. Samples were obtained from the ongoing ImmuneRACE study (first 160 participants) and from over 1,000 subjects provided by 6 global collaborators. Subjects who had been exposed to COVID-19, were actively infected with it, or had recovered from it provided the deeply sampled blood TCRbeta repertoires that made up the dataset. HLA class I and class II types, where available, came from metadata supplied by the sample provider rather than from assay-based typing. A freely available public database, intended as a resource for researchers studying the immune response to SARS-CoV-2, is where the repertoires were released. The prospective study material was composed of cDNA or gDNA derived from T cells, B-cell-depleted T cells, or PBMCs. Nearly every sample came with metadata listing a de-identified subject ID, COVID-19 status, age in years and sex.

In Seattle, one collaborating source enrolled patients while the infection was active and tracked those patients longitudinally over the course of disease. Each collaborating institution followed its own protocols to collect whole blood in K2EDTA tubes. For TCRbeta analysis, collaborator samples were shipped as frozen whole blood, as isolated PBMCs, or as DNA extracted from either sample type. Study-wide findings and limitations: How much clinical and demographic metadata was included differed by source and by participant, and the metadata was provided uncurated.

The immunoSEQ Assay, a bias-controlled multiplex PCR, was used to amplify TCRbeta CDR3 regions from genomic DNA. Processing in the source paper ran as follows. Nucleated cell counts per sample were estimated from amplification of reference gene primers within the assay. Sequence reads were collapsed and filtered to measure the absolute abundance of every unique TCRbeta CDR3 rearrangement. For each sample, productive Simpson clonality was calculated by taking the square root of Simpson's diversity index across productive rearrangements. TCRdb retrieved this table from immuneACCESS and kept in-frame rearrangements only. Not all clones are present; in checked studies, unresolved V genes account for under half, and no reason is known for the remainder. V and J calls and clone size are as listed in that table; D and trimming were resolved from the DNA. For this sample the table gives about 440,000 clones, of which around 89% were detected only once. The ten largest clones add up to 10% to 15% of the sample.

A word on this clone: No antigen is known for it. The input lacks base qualities; no much larger clone sits a single base away.

This receptor was taken from a woman in her forties or fifties with COVID-19, enrolled during active disease. The sequenced sample was peripheral blood.

CDR3 reads: CSVALGGAGQPQHF. The nucleotides read TGCAGCGTCGCCCTGGGGGGGGCCGGTCAGCCCCAGCATTTT. This receptor chain uses TRBV29-1 and TRBJ1-5; the D gene is possibly TRBD1, with 6 bases matching. Its CDR3 holds 14 amino acids, cysteine through phenylalanine. Only CDR3 DNA remains: 42 bases, in frame from the first base. The V and J ends are trimmed by 6 bases and 6 bases, leaving 18 bases between them. From a lookup of the germline V gene, CDR1 and CDR2 are SQVTM and ANQGSEA.